Listed below are T cell receptor beta chains from one sample, sequenced in a study of identical twins. TCRdb processed the 5' RACE reads anew with MiXCR; each CDR3 protein has one entry. Of under 350,000 distinct CDR3 sequences detected, roughly 9.7% appear once; the ten largest clones hold approximately 6.5%. The data were also submitted as part of a second study, on yellow fever vaccine responses in identical twins.

Source material: CD8+ T cells sorted from blood. The receptor source for this set is a woman younger than 30 in good health. CDR3s include the opening cysteine and the closing phenylalanine or tryptophan.

v_gene	j_gene	CDR3aa
TRBV28	TRBJ2-5	CASSFPSVETQYF
TRBV27	TRBJ2-2	CASSPLLGFLELFF
TRBV12-3/TRBV12-4	TRBJ2-7	CASSTHSGGSSYEQYF
TRBV4-2	TRBJ2-3	CASSAPGLAGVPTPTDTQYF
TRBV3-1	TRBJ2-2	CASSQEEVAGLGIGELFF
TRBV13	TRBJ2-3	CASSFNSGGDTQYF
TRBV3-1	TRBJ2-1	CASSQTERGGLEQFF
TRBV7-9	TRBJ1-2	CASSLIQRGRVVGYTF
TRBV5-5	TRBJ2-7	CASTQRWTGAYEQYF
TRBV5-4	TRBJ2-3	CASSPAWSGHPADTQYF
TRBV27	TRBJ2-1	CASSLLGLAGGSYNEQFF
TRBV29-1	TRBJ1-4	CSASNRSTNEKLFF
TRBV4-1	TRBJ2-1	CASSQGLRHNEQFF
TRBV2	TRBJ2-1	CASSGPASAYNEQFF
TRBV20-1	TRBJ2-3	CSASPSGGLMDTQYF
TRBV7-8	TRBJ2-1	CASSLPGTSGTSSYNEQFF
TRBV7-9	TRBJ2-5	CASRTSGGETQYF
TRBV7-9	TRBJ2-1	CASSPTSGGVVSNEQFF
TRBV6-4	TRBJ2-1	CASSDSRGTSVKGNNEQFF
TRBV28	TRBJ2-1	CASSFRESYLFEQFF
TRBV7-9	TRBJ1-1	CASSLAQGSLNTEAFF
TRBV5-1	TRBJ2-1	CASSLVTANNEQFF
TRBV7-6	TRBJ2-2	CASSLRVNRASNTGELFF
TRBV10-2	TRBJ2-7	CASGQDSSYEQYF
TRBV7-9	TRBJ2-7	CASSLAPGQGGYEQYF
TRBV4-3	TRBJ2-7	CASSQGRSPYEQYF
TRBV20-1	TRBJ2-7	CSAPRGGYEQYF
TRBV7-2	TRBJ1-2	CASLQEINYGYTF
TRBV12-3/TRBV12-4	TRBJ2-5	CASSSISPQETQYF
TRBV24-1	TRBJ2-7	CATSDSKSPTGAAYEQYF
TRBV12-3/TRBV12-4	TRBJ2-6	CASTPRQGTSGANVLTF
TRBV20-1	TRBJ2-7	CSARDLWAGGAYEQYF
TRBV12-5	TRBJ2-1	CASGLVPGEQFF
TRBV6-5	TRBJ2-5	CASSYRDLGTQYF
TRBV29-1	TRBJ2-3	CSVDLGSRADTQYF
TRBV7-2	TRBJ2-5	CASSPTGLAGLQETQYF
TRBV29-1	TRBJ2-7	CSVAGGEQDYEQYF
TRBV6-2/TRBV6-3	TRBJ2-5	CASSPFPLAGGPGQETQYF
TRBV7-2	TRBJ2-1	CASSLAGVSGKIINEQFF
TRBV7-2	TRBJ2-7	CASSLEGAPYEQYF
TRBV5-6	TRBJ2-1	CASSFRQEPFVEQFF
TRBV2	TRBJ2-5	CASHGTSGKETQYF
TRBV2	TRBJ2-4	CASSVDNFSQGAAKNIQYF
TRBV6-2/TRBV6-3	TRBJ2-1	CASSYDKGNEQFF
TRBV6-2/TRBV6-3	TRBJ2-7	CASSSQGGDYEQYF
TRBV6-1	TRBJ2-3	CATCRYTTDTQYF
TRBV27	TRBJ2-5	CASSPGTGVWETQYF
TRBV27	TRBJ2-7	CASGRSTRYEQYF
TRBV2	TRBJ2-1	CATPGRTGTSYNEQFF